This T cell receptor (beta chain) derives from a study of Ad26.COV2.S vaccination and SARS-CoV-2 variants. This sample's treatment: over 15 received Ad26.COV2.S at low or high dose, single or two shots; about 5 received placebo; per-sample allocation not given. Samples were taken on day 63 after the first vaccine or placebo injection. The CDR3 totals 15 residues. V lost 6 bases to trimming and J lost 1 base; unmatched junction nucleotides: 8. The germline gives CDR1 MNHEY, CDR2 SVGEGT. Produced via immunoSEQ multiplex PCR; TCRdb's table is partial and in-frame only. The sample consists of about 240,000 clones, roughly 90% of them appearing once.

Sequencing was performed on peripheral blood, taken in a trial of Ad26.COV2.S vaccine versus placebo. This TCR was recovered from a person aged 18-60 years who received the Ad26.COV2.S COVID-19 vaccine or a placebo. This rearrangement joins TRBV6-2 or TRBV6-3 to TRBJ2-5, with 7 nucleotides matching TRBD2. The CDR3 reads CASSAAGSPQETQYF. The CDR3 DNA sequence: TGTGCCAGCAGCGCAGCGGGATCCCCCCAAGAGACCCAGTACTTC.